The rows below give T cell receptor beta chains drawn from one sample of a study of type 1 regulatory T cells. TCRdb called the reads again in MiXCR, with one record for every CDR3 protein. Of about 68,000 distinct CDR3 sequences in the sample, about 69% are singletons; the top ten hold 7% to 8.5%. The antigens of these receptors remain unknown. Sequenced material: cultured T cells, either the whole culture or a sorted T cell fraction (not recorded which). These receptors all come from a human donor in good health. Each CDR3 is given with its conserved first and last residue. A D gene is named only where the DNA matches it firmly. Rows may omit the clone size; those that give it use once, few, many or a size class.

clone size | D gene | J gene | V gene | CDR3 DNA | CDR3 protein
medium-sized | . | TRBJ2-1 | TRBV5-1 | TGCGCCAGCACCCGGCAGGGGAATGATGAGCAGTTCTTC | CASTRQGNDEQFF
. | . | TRBJ1-4 | TRBV2 | TGTGCCAGCAGTCTCTCCCAACAGACTAATGAAAAACTGTTTTTT | CASSLSQQTNEKLFF
. | TRBD2 | TRBJ2-7 | TRBV28 | TGTGCCAGCAGTCTACACGGGGGGACGTACTTC | CASSLHGGTYF
few | . | TRBJ2-2 | TRBV12-3/TRBV12-4 | TGTGCCAGCAGTTCCCCGCAGGGGAGACAAACCGGGGAGCTGTTTTTT | CASSSPQGRQTGELFF
medium-sized | . | TRBJ2-5 | TRBV7-2 | TGTGCCAGCAGCCCATCAGCGGGTAGATGGGAGACCCAGTACTTC | CASSPSAGRWETQYF
. | TRBD2 | TRBJ2-5 | TRBV6-1 | TGTGCCAGCAGTGAAGCTTCGAGCGGGGGCCAAGAGACCCAGTACTTC | CASSEASSGGQETQYF
few | TRBD2 | TRBJ2-6 | TRBV7-9 | TGTGCCAGCAGACCTCCTATACTAGCGGGATCGAGCTCTGGGGCCAACGTCCTGACTTTC | CASRPPILAGSSSGANVLTF
. | TRBD2 | TRBJ2-7 | TRBV20-1 | TGCAGTGCCCTAACTAGCGGTTACTCCTACGAGCAGTACTTC | CSALTSGYSYEQYF
. | TRBD2 | TRBJ2-2 | TRBV7-2 | TGTGCCAGCAGCTTAACAACTAGCGGGGCCGGGGAGCTGTTTTTT | CASSLTTSGAGELFF
. | TRBD1 | TRBJ1-4 | TRBV7-8 | TGTGCCAGCAGCTCCCGACAGGGTCTTAATGAAAAACTGTTTTTT | CASSSRQGLNEKLFF
. | TRBD1 | TRBJ2-2 | TRBV7-2 | TGTGCCAGCAGCCGCGACAGGGTAGACACCGGGGAGCTGTTTTTT | CASSRDRVDTGELFF
once | . | TRBJ2-1 | TRBV5-1 | TGCGCCAGCAGCTTTGGCCAGGCCTCAAACTCCTACAATGAGCAGTTCTTC | CASSFGQASNSYNEQFF
. | . | TRBJ2-5 | TRBV4-1 | TGCGCCAGCAGCCAAGATTCGCAGGGGGGCCAAGAGACCCAGTACTTC | CASSQDSQGGQETQYF
few | . | TRBJ2-7 | TRBV20-1 | TGCAGTGCTAGTGACGGCTACGAGCAGTACTTC | CSASDGYEQYF
. | . | TRBJ2-5 | TRBV12-3/TRBV12-4 | TGTGCCAGCAGCGGCGGCATTCCGGGGACCCAGTACTTC | CASSGGIPGTQYF
. | TRBD1 | TRBJ1-1 | TRBV3-1 | TGTGCCAGCAGCCAAACTTCAGGGGGCGGGAGCGGTTTCTTT | CASSQTSGGGSGFF
. | TRBD2 | TRBJ2-1 | TRBV18 | TGTGCCAGCTCACCAAGAGCGGGAGGGCCAGGGACTGAGCAGTTCTTC | CASSPRAGGPGTEQFF
few | . | TRBJ2-3 | TRBV6-2/TRBV6-3 | TGTGCCAGCAGTGGAGCGGGAAGGGGGGATACGCAGTATTTT | CASSGAGRGDTQYF
few | TRBD2 | TRBJ2-1 | TRBV5-1 | TGCGCCAGCAGCGGCCTGACTAGCGGGAGCTCCTACAATGAGCAGTTCTTC | CASSGLTSGSSYNEQFF
. | . | TRBJ2-2 | TRBV10-3 | TGTGCCATCAGTGAGTCGTCGGGGACCGGGGAGCTGTTTTTT | CAISESSGTGELFF
. | . | TRBJ2-1 | TRBV20-1 | TGCAGTGCCTCTCACTCCCTGAGAAGGAATGAGCAGTTCTTC | CSASHSLRRNEQFF
. | TRBD2 | TRBJ2-1 | TRBV5-1 | TGCGCCAGCAGCAAGAATCTAGCGGGGGCAAACAATGAGCAGTTCTTC | CASSKNLAGANNEQFF
few | . | TRBJ1-1 | TRBV28 | TGTGCCAGCAGCTGGGGGGACACTGAAGCTTTCTTT | CASSWGDTEAFF
. | TRBD1 | TRBJ1-1 | TRBV7-3 | TGTGCCAGCAGCTCAACAGGGGCCGGGAACACTGAAGCTTTCTTT | CASSSTGAGNTEAFF
. | TRBD2 | TRBJ2-7 | TRBV12-3/TRBV12-4 | TGTGCCAGCAGTTTAGCGCCGGGAGGGCCGTACGAGCAGTACTTC | CASSLAPGGPYEQYF
few | TRBD2 | TRBJ2-7 | TRBV20-1 | TGCAGTGCTAAGATAGCGGGAGGGGACTACGAGCAGTACTTC | CSAKIAGGDYEQYF
. | TRBD1 | TRBJ2-4 | TRBV4-1 | TGCGCCAGCAGCCAAACCGGGACAGGGGGAGACATTCAGTACTTC | CASSQTGTGGDIQYF
. | . | TRBJ2-1 | TRBV2 | TGTGCCAGCATTTTTGGTCTAGCGCGGAATGAGCAGTTCTTC | CASIFGLARNEQFF
. | TRBD2 | TRBJ2-3 | TRBV14 | TGTGCCACCGGGACTAGCGGCACAGATACGCAGTATTTT | CATGTSGTDTQYF
once | TRBD2 | TRBJ2-3 | TRBV20-1 | TGCAGTGCTACCCGGGGGGAGAACACAGATACGCAGTATTTT | CSATRGENTDTQYF